One TCR beta chain is described in this entry. The trim removed 4 bases at V and 4 bases at J, leaving 6 bases unmatched. This CDR3 is 15 amino acids long. Germline CDR1 reads KGHDR; CDR2 reads SFDVKD. The source of the sample is a study of PD-1 and CTLA-4 blockade in melanoma. Sequenced by immunoSEQ multiplex PCR; TCRdb stores in-frame clones only, minus some. The table includes about 18,000 clones, over 65% detected once. The J gene is TRBJ2-7, the V gene TRBV24-1; 10 bases line up with TRBD1. The specimen comprised CD8+ T cells from peripheral blood, sampled before anti-PD-1 treatment. This TCR derives from a human donor with melanoma. CDR3 residues: CATSDPGQGSYEQYF. The CDR3, as DNA: TGTGCCACCAGTGACCCGGGACAGGGGAGTTACGAGCAGTACTTC.